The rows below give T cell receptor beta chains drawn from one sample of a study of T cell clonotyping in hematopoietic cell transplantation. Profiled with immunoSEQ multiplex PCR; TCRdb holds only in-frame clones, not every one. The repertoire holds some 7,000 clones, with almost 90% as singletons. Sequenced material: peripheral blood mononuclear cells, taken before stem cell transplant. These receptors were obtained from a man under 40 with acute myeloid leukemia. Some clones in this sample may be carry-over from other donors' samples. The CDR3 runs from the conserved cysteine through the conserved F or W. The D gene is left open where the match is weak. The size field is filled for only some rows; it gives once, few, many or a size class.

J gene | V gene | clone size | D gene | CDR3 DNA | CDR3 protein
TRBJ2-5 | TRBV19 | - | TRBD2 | TGTGCCAGTAGTGCAACTAGCGGGAGGTTACACCAAGAGACCCAGTACTTC | CASSATSGRLHQETQYF
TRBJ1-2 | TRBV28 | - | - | TGTGCCAGCAGTGATGGCAGAACTAACTATGGCTACACCTTC | CASSDGRTNYGYTF
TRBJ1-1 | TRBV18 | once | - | TGTGCCAGCTCACCCTCCGGGACTATGAACACTGAAGCTTTCTTT | CASSPSGTMNTEAFF
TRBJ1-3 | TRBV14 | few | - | TGTGCCAGCAATGGTGGAGGGCTCCGAAACACCATATATTTT | CASNGGGLRNTIYF
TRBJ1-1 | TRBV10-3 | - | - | TGTGCCATCAGTGAAGACAACCCGAACACTGAAGCTTTCTTT | CAISEDNPNTEAFF
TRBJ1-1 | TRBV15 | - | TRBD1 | TGTGCCACCAGCAGGCTTGGACAGGGGGCTGAAGCTTTCTTT | CATSRLGQGAEAFF
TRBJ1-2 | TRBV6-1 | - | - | TGTGCCAGCATCCTCCGGGGCAGGGTTGGCTACACCTTC | CASILRGRVGYTF
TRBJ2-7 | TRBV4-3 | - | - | TGCGCCAGCAGCCAAGAGGCCGAGACACAGTCCTACGAGCAGTACTTC | CASSQEAETQSYEQYF
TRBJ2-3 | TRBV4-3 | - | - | TGCGCCAGCAGCCGGGAGAAACCCAGCGAAAGGGCAGATACGCAGTATTTT | CASSREKPSERADTQYF
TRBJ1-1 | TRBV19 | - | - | TGTGCCAGTAGGGCCTGGAGCACTGAAGCTTTCTTT | CASRAWSTEAFF
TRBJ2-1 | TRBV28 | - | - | TGTGCCAGCAGTTTCGGGCGCGGGTTGAACTACAATGAGCAGTTCTTC | CASSFGRGLNYNEQFF
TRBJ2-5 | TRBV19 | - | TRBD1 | TGTGCCACCAGCAGGGGGCGCGGGGAGACCCAGTACTTC | CATSRGRGETQYF
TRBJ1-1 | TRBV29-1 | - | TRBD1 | TGCAGCGTTCGAGGACAGGGGGCAGGAAACACTGAAGCTTTCTTT | CSVRGQGAGNTEAFF
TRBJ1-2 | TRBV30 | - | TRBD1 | TGTGCCTGGAGAGAGGACAGGGCCTATGGCTACACCTTC | CAWREDRAYGYTF
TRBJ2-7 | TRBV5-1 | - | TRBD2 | TGCGCCAGCAGCTTGGCTTCGGGACTAGGATGGATAGAGCAGTACTTC | CASSLASGLGWIEQYF
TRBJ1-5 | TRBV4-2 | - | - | TGTGCCAGCAGCCAAGATCTAGCGGCGGGGAATCTTGACCGACGGCCCCAGCATTTT | CASSQDLAAGNLDRRPQHF
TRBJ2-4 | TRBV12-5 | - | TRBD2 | TGTGCTAGTTTCTTAAAGTGGGGGGGTCGGAGAAACATTCAGTACTTC | CASFLKWGGRRNIQYF
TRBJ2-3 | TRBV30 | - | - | TGTGCCTGGAGTGTACGCAGGGCAGATACGCAGTATTTT | CAWSVRRADTQYF
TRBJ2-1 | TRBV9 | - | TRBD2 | TGTGCCAGCAGCGTAGGCGCGGGAGCCTACAATGAGCAGTTCTTC | CASSVGAGAYNEQFF
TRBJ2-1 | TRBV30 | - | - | TGTGCCTGGTCTCTCTTTCGAGAGCAGTTCTTC | CAWSLFREQFF
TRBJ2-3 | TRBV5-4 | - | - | TGTGCCAGCACCAACCAAACAGGGAGAATAGGGAATACGCAGTATTTT | CASTNQTGRIGNTQYF
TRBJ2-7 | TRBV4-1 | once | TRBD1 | TGCGCCAGCAGCCAAGATAGGGGACAGGGATACGAGCAGTACTTC | CASSQDRGQGYEQYF